This T cell receptor (beta chain) was retrieved from a study of blood T cell repertoires in COVID-19. Clones were read by immunoSEQ multiplex PCR, and TCRdb kept only the in-frame ones, dropping some. This sample carries some 190,000 clones, over 70% of them seen once, and the ten largest clones take 13% to 15%. V dropped 5 bases and J dropped 0 bases, with 12 bases sitting between them. CDR1 PRHDT and CDR2 FYEKMQ come from the germline V gene (reference sequence). The CDR3 is 15 residues long. The chain combines TRBV13 with TRBJ2-3, with a possible D match to TRBD2 (6 bases). The source of this sequence is a man between 60 and 70 years old who had been exposed to COVID-19. The sequencing input was PBMCs or T cells enriched from blood (not recorded which). The DNA for the CDR3 is TGTGCCAGCAGCCTTCGGAGGGGTAGCACAGATACGCAGTATTTT. It specifies CASSLRRGSTDTQYF.